Below are 28 T cell receptor beta chains sequenced from a single sample in a study of vaccination effects on CD4 cells after COVID-19. The method was immunoSEQ multiplex PCR; TCRdb's version includes in-frame clones alone and lacks a portion of them. This table has some 50,000 clones, approximately 70% appearing once. Their target antigens are unknown. Cells that had been cultured for 10 days were the source of isolated CD4+ T cells. The sequencing here drew on CD4+ T cells from PBMCs cultured without peptide, taken before COVID-19 vaccination. The receptor source for this set is a human donor who received a COVID-19 vaccine.

The rearrangement joins TRBV18 to TRBJ2-3, with TRBD1 matching 7 bases. Unmatched junction bases numbered 11, after V lost 2 bases and J lost 9 bases. The CDR3 extends over 15 amino acids. Looked up from germline, CDR1 is KGHSH and CDR2 is LQKENI. The CDR3 loop reads CASSPKVGDRETQYF. The CDR3 DNA reads as TGTGCCAGCTCACCAAAGGTTGGCGACAGGGAGACGCAGTATTTT.

The chain has TRBV6-5 and TRBJ1-1, with D perhaps TRBD1 (5 bases). Looked up from germline, CDR1 is MNHEY and CDR2 is SVGAGI. The ends were cut back, 7 bases at V and 6 bases at J, with 15 bases in the middle. The CDR3 is made up of 13 amino acids. This CDR3 reads CASTRWGGSEAFF. The CDR3 DNA is TGTGCCAGCACCCGATGGGGGGGATCTGAAGCTTTCTTT.

The CDR3 DNA reads TGTGCCAGCAGTAGGGGGGGAGAAGAGACCCAGTACTTC. Residues: CASSRGGEETQYF. This chain uses TRBV2 with TRBJ2-5; D is perhaps TRBD2 (7 bases). Germline V lookup: CDR1 SNHLY, CDR2 FYNNEI. The V gene lost 5 bases and the J gene lost 3 bases, with 10 bases spanning the gap. The CDR3 contains 13 residues.

This chain connects TRBV5-4 to TRBJ2-1, with D perhaps given as TRBD1 or TRBD2 (6 bases each). Trimming took 0 bases from V and 4 from J, leaving 11 bases between them. From germline, CDR1 is SGHNT and CDR2 YYREEE (reference sequence). The CDR3 contains 15 residues. CDR3 residues: CASSLDRGEYNEQFF. The CDR3 DNA sequence: TGTGCCAGCAGCTTGGATAGGGGGGAGTACAATGAGCAGTTCTTC.

This clone was observed a single time. The V and J genes are TRBV9 and TRBJ1-1; no reliable D call. The CDR3 consists of 15 residues. Germline CDR1 reads SGDLS; CDR2 reads YYNGEE. Trimming removed 0 bases from V and 0 bases from J, with 9 bases in between. The CDR3 sequence: CASSVVPDMNTEAFF. Written as DNA, the CDR3 is TGTGCCAGCAGCGTAGTTCCGGATATGAACACTGAAGCTTTCTTT.

The chain couples TRBV5-1 to TRBJ2-3, with D perhaps given as TRBD1 or TRBD2 (7 bases each). Trimming stripped 8 bases from V and 1 base from J, with 14 bases between. This CDR3 has 14 amino acids. Per the germline V gene, CDR1 is SGHRS and CDR2 is YFSETQ. In DNA, the CDR3 is TGCGCCAGTACTCAGGGGGGGGGCACAGATACGCAGTATTTT. Its protein product is CASTQGGGTDTQYF.

The chain is built from TRBV5-5 and TRBJ2-7, with D possibly matching TRBD2 (6 bases). Looked up from germline, CDR1 is SGHKS and CDR2 is YYEKEE (reference sequence). V gave up 0 bases and J gave up 3 bases, with 13 bases separating them. The CDR3 loop spans 15 amino acids. For the CDR3, the DNA is TGTGCCAGCAGCTTGGCCGGGGGAGGCGGCTACGAGCAGTACTTC. This sequence encodes CASSLAGGGGYEQYF.

This clone has only one observation. V gene TRBV6-4 combines with J gene TRBJ2-3; D unclear. Germline V gene lookup returns CDR1 MRHNA and CDR2 SNTAGT. The ends were cut back, 6 bases at V and 1 base at J, with 14 bases in the middle. The CDR3 contains 15 residues. In DNA form, the CDR3 reads TGTGCCAGCAGCGAGCAGGCGGCTCGCACAGATACGCAGTATTTT. Protein product: CASSEQAARTDTQYF.

The genes are TRBV11-2 and TRBJ2-2, with D possibly matching TRBD2 (6 bases). This CDR3 has 15 amino acids. Per germline, CDR1 SGHAT and CDR2 FQNNGV. Trimming pared 2 bases from V and 0 bases from J, leaving 7 bases between. CDR3 amino acids: CASSLTSPNTGELFF. CDR3 in DNA: TGTGCCAGCAGCTTAACTAGCCCGAACACCGGGGAGCTGTTTTTT.

This clone was counted once. CDR3 in amino acids: CASRQGGGNTIYF. CDR3 DNA: TGTGCCAGCAGACAGGGGGGAGGAAACACCATATATTTT. The genes are TRBV12-3 or TRBV12-4 and TRBJ1-3; 8 bases line up with TRBD1. V lost 6 bases, J lost 4 bases, and 2 bases stayed unmatched. The CDR3 covers 13 residues.

This clone was observed a handful of times. V gene TRBV6-1 combines with J gene TRBJ2-2; TRBD1 is a possible D gene (6 bases). The V end was cut by 5 bases, the J end by 4 bases, with 14 bases between. The CDR3 runs to 15 residues. The germline CDR1 and CDR2 sequences are MNHNS and SASEGT. In nucleotides, the CDR3 is TGTGCCAGCAGTTTGAACAGGGTGGGCACCGGGGAGCTGTTTTTT. This sequence encodes CASSLNRVGTGELFF.

This chain uses TRBV29-1 with TRBJ1-4, with TRBD1 as a possible D gene (5 bases). Trimming took 0 bases from V and 3 from J, leaving 17 bases between them. The CDR3 length is 17 residues. CDR1 is SQVTM and CDR2 is ANQGSEA in the germline V gene. The CDR3 DNA sequence: TGCAGCGTTGAAGATACCGGGGGGATGGGTTCTAATGAAAAACTGTTTTTT. Its translation is CSVEDTGGMGSNEKLFF.

The V and J genes are TRBV5-1 and TRBJ2-1, with 9 bases fitting TRBD1. The V and J ends lost 4 bases and 7 bases, in that order; junction bases with no gene match: 6. This CDR3 has 14 amino acids. Germline V gene lookup returns CDR1 SGHRS and CDR2 YFSETQ. The CDR3 protein is CASSPQGAGNEQFF. The CDR3, as DNA: TGCGCCAGCAGCCCACAGGGGGCGGGAAATGAGCAGTTCTTC.

The gene calls are TRBV30 and TRBJ1-1; 8 bases match TRBD1. This CDR3 contains 13 residues. The V gene end was trimmed by 1 base and the J gene end by 4 bases; junction bases not matched to a gene: 2. Germline V CDR1 and CDR2: GTSNPN, SVGIG (reference sequence). In nucleotides, the CDR3 is TGTGCCTGGAGTGCCCAGGGGGCCACTGAAGCTTTCTTT. Translating gives CAWSAQGATEAFF.

This chain links TRBV5-5 with TRBJ1-4; 10 nucleotides line up with TRBD1. The CDR3 has 20 residues. Germline lookup yields CDR1 SGHKS and CDR2 YYEKEE (reference sequence). The V segment lost 2 bases and the J segment 7 bases; nucleotides outside the gene matches: 20. The chain's CDR3 is CASSFLPSGTGVSGGEKLFF. CDR3 bases: TGTGCCAGCAGCTTCCTCCCGTCCGGGACAGGGGTTTCTGGCGGTGAAAAACTGTTTTTT.

The rearrangement joins TRBV27 to TRBJ2-5; tentatively, D is TRBD1 or TRBD2 (5 bases each). CDR1 MNHEY and CDR2 SMNVEV come from the germline V gene (reference sequence). The CDR3 spans 15 residues. The ends were cut back, 5 bases at V and 1 base at J, with 14 bases in the middle. The CDR3 DNA follows: TGTGCCAGCAGTCGAAAACCGGGACGCCAAGAGACCCAGTACTTC. This codes for CASSRKPGRQETQYF.

The chain has TRBV16 and TRBJ1-5; D not resolved. The germline CDR1 and CDR2 sequences are KGHSY and FQNENV. V dropped 2 bases and J dropped 0 bases, with 5 bases sitting between them. This CDR3 region has 14 residues. Written as DNA, the CDR3 is TGTGCCAGCAGCCAAGACGTTAGCAATCAGCCCCAGCATTTT. This translates into CASSQDVSNQPQHF.

This chain links TRBV28 with TRBJ1-2; D not resolved. Germline-derived CDR1 and CDR2 are MDHEN and SYDVKM. The V end was cut by 5 bases, the J end by 2 bases, with 12 bases between. The CDR3 is 14 amino acids. CDR3 bases: TGTGCCAGCAGTGTAGCACCTTTAAACTATGGCTACACCTTC. Encoded protein: CASSVAPLNYGYTF.

The chain has TRBV11-3 and TRBJ2-7, with a weak D call TRBD1 (6 bases). The V and J ends lost 5 bases and 7 bases respectively, with 21 bases between them. The CDR3 contains 15 residues. Germline-derived CDR1 and CDR2 are SGHNT and YENEEA. The CDR3 protein is CASSPRTGSLGEQYF. In DNA form, the CDR3 reads TGTGCCAGCAGCCCCCGAACAGGGTCGCTGGGGGAGCAGTACTTC.

The J gene is TRBJ1-6, the V gene TRBV11-1, with D possibly matching TRBD1 (5 bases). Germline assignment: CDR1 SGHAT and CDR2 FQDESV (reference sequence). V lost 0 bases and J 5 bases, leaving 8 bases between the germline ends. The CDR3 runs 15 residues. The CDR3 loop reads CASSLATDNNSPLHF. The CDR3 nucleotides are TGTGCCAGCAGCTTAGCGACAGATAATAATTCACCCCTCCACTTT.

The gene calls are TRBV3-1 (or the pseudogene TRBV3-2) and TRBJ1-6; D may be TRBD1 (5 bases). Germline values: CDR1 LGHDT, CDR2 YNNKEL (reference sequence). The CDR3 is 18 residues long. Trimming shortened V by 5 bases and J by 0 bases, and 17 bases separated the two germline ends. The CDR3 coding sequence is TGTGCCAGCAGCGCCCGGACGGGGGATAGCTCCTATAATTCACCCCTCCACTTT. Its protein product is CASSARTGDSSYNSPLHF.

This chain connects TRBV6-9 to TRBJ2-7; 10 bases align to TRBD2. After removal of 4 bases from V and 2 bases from J, the junction contained 2 bases not matched to a gene. CDR3 size: 14 residues. Germline CDR1 reads MNHGY; CDR2 reads SVAAGI. CDR3 DNA sequence: TGTGCCAGCAGTTCGACTAGCGGGCCCTACGAGCAGTACTTC. It specifies CASSSTSGPYEQYF.

The rearrangement links TRBV6-5 to TRBJ1-1; unclear D gene. This CDR3 region has 14 residues. Between the trimmed V and J ends, which lost 7 bases and 0 bases, there was a span of 12 bases. Per germline, CDR1 MNHEY and CDR2 SVGAGI. The CDR3 here is CASTLTNMNTEAFF. The CDR3 DNA reads as TGTGCCAGCACCCTGACGAATATGAACACTGAAGCTTTCTTT.

The chain combines TRBV7-2 with TRBJ1-1; 8 bases agree with TRBD1. V shed 5 bases and J 5 bases; nucleotides not matched to a gene: 4. The germline V gene has CDR1 SGHTA and CDR2 FQGNSA. CDR3 length equals 13 residues. CDR3 in DNA: TGTGCCAGCAGCGCGAGACAGGGGACTGAAGCTTTCTTT. Translated: CASSARQGTEAFF.

V gene TRBV15 combines with J gene TRBJ2-6; 7 positions match TRBD1. In germline, CDR1 is LNHNV, CDR2 YYDKDF (reference sequence). The CDR3 sequence is 17 residues long. V lost 7 bases and J lost 2; bases outside the gene matches: 11. The DNA for the CDR3 is TGTGCCACCAACCCAGGGGGTCACGGCGCTGGGGCCAACGTCCTGACTTTC. It is translated as CATNPGGHGAGANVLTF.

The genes are TRBV18 and TRBJ2-1; D is possibly TRBD1 or TRBD2 (6 bases each). The germline V gene has CDR1 KGHSH and CDR2 LQKENI. CDR3 length: 13 amino acids. Trimming removed 4 bases at V and 6 bases at J, with 10 bases between. Here the CDR3 DNA reads TGTGCCAGCTCACTAGGGGGGCCCAATGAGCAGTTCTTC. As protein: CASSLGGPNEQFF.

The rearrangement uses TRBV19 and TRBJ1-5; D not certain. Germline assignment: CDR1 LNHDA and CDR2 SQIVND (reference sequence). Trimming removed 5 bases from V and 7 bases from J, with 12 bases in between. This CDR3 region has 13 residues. For the CDR3, the DNA is TGTGCCAGTAGTCCCCTCTGGGCGCAGCCCCAGCATTTT. It translates to CASSPLWAQPQHF.

The chain carries TRBV21-1 and TRBJ2-1. TRBV21-1 is designated a pseudogene. CDR3 size: 15 residues. As DNA, the CDR3 is TGTGCCCGAGGGGCCGCACGGGACTCCTACAATGAGCAGTTCTTC. Translation: CARGAARDSYNEQFF.